This T cell receptor (beta chain) was documented in a study of tissue T cells after allogeneic stem cell transplantation. Background on the study: Samples with visible lymphocytes on H&E were prioritized for sequencing. Points from the study as a whole: Alloreactivity or antigen specificity of tissue TCRs was not determined; some clones might be host cells. In patients and mice, blood and spleen missed much of tissue repertoire. Within patients, tissue anatomy strongly shaped TCR repertoire composition.

A note on this clone: The antigen remains unidentified.

The CDR3 spans 17 residues. V shed 3 bases and J 0 bases; nucleotides not matched to a gene: 10. Germline V gives CDR1 MDHEN, CDR2 SYDVKM. Some clones are missing from TCRdb's copy, which holds only in-frame ones; the method was immunoSEQ multiplex PCR. The table lists about 3,300 clones, roughly 68% of them singletons. V is TRBV28 and J is TRBJ2-7, with 8 bases aligning to TRBD1. This clonotype was sampled from a male donor aged 60 or older with lung cancer. The sequenced sample was tissue from the right colon, obtained at autopsy. CDR3 coding DNA: TGTGCCAGCAGTTTCGATGGACAGGGCACCTTCTCCTACGAGCAGTACTTC. It is translated as CASSFDGQGTFSYEQYF.